A single sample gave rise to the 18 T cell receptor beta chains below, sequenced in a study of blood T cell repertoires in COVID-19. The assay was immunoSEQ multiplex PCR, and TCRdb's table has in-frame clones only and misses some. The data show roughly 150,000 clones, approximately 79% seen once. Material: PBMCs or T cells enriched from blood (not recorded which). These receptors came from a man aged 50-59 years who had recovered from COVID-19.

The chain employs TRBV21-1 and TRBJ1-5. TRBV21-1 has pseudogene status. This CDR3 has 13 amino acids. The CDR3 nucleotides are TGTGCCAGGCCGGGGGACCCCAATCAGCCCCAGCATTTT. It codes for CARPGDPNQPQHF.

The genes are TRBV5-4 and TRBJ2-1; perhaps TRBD1 as D (6 bases). Between the trimmed V and J ends, which lost 5 bases and 5 bases, there was a span of 11 bases. The CDR3 sequence is 13 residues long. Germline V gene data show CDR1 as SGHNT and CDR2 as YYREEE (reference sequence). CDR3: CASSNDRNNEQFF. In DNA, the CDR3 is TGTGCCAGCAGTAACGACAGGAACAATGAGCAGTTCTTC.

The chain carries TRBV21-1 and TRBJ2-7; TRBD1, as called in the table, went unchecked against the DNA. TRBV21-1 is a known pseudogene. This CDR3 is built from 14 residues. CDR3 residues: CASSKRGQHYEQYF. The CDR3 DNA reads as TGTGCCAGCAGCAAACGGGGACAGCACTACGAGCAGTACTTC.

The CDR3 region is CASSQGSFLSYNSPLHF. CDR3 sequence (DNA): TGTGCCAGCAGCCAAGGGAGCTTCCTCTCCTATAATTCACCCCTCCACTTT. The V and J genes are TRBV14 and TRBJ1-6, with D unclear. The germline V gene has CDR1 SGHDN and CDR2 FVKESK. The germline V and J ends were trimmed by 1 base and 0 bases, with 10 bases remaining between them. The CDR3 spans 17 residues.

The chain employs TRBV19 and TRBJ1-5; TRBD1 agrees at 8 bases. The ends lost 3 bases at V and 5 bases at J; junction bases unmatched: 6. CDR1 LNHDA and CDR2 SQIVND come from the germline V gene (reference sequence). The CDR3 is 15 residues long. CDR3 in DNA: TGTGCCAGTAGTATGAGCCAGGGGGCTTATCAGCCCCAGCATTTT. Translation: CASSMSQGAYQPQHF.

This clone was detected a few times. The chain has TRBV12-5 and TRBJ2-3, with a tentative D call TRBD1 (5 bases). V was shortened by 1 base and J by 1 base, with 15 bases between the two germline ends. Germline CDR1 is LGHNT and CDR2 is FRNRAP. The CDR3 runs 17 residues. CDR3 in amino acids: CASGLAEGDPRTDTQYF. CDR3 nucleotides: TGTGCTAGTGGTTTGGCGGAAGGGGATCCACGCACAGATACGCAGTATTTT.

This sequence joins TRBV19 and TRBJ1-5, with 10 bases that match TRBD1. V lost 7 bases and J lost 7; bases outside the gene matches: 10. CDR3 length equals 15 residues. Germline V lookup: CDR1 LNHDA, CDR2 SQIVND (reference sequence). The CDR3 DNA sequence: TGTGCCAGTACCAGCGACAGGGGGCCGGGGCAGCCCCAGCATTTT. It specifies CASTSDRGPGQPQHF. The full variable domain, with the rest looked up from reference TRBV19 and TRBJ1-5, is DGGITQSPKYLFRKEGQNVTLSCEQNLNHDAMYWYRQDPGQGLRLIYYSQIVNDFQKGDIAEGYSVSREKKESFPLTVTSAQKNPTAFYLCASTSDRGPGQPQHFGDGTRLSIL.

The chain combines TRBV7-8 with TRBJ2-1, with 8 bases identical to TRBD1. Germline trimming cut 5 bases from V and 3 bases from J; bases unmatched to any gene: 6. This CDR3 spans 15 amino acids. CDR1 is SGHVS and CDR2 is FQNEAQ in the germline V gene. The CDR3 loop reads CASSGQGQSYNEQFF. For the CDR3, the DNA is TGTGCCAGCAGCGGACAGGGACAGAGCTACAATGAGCAGTTCTTC.

The V call is TRBV18, the J call TRBJ2-1, with D tentatively TRBD1 (6 bases). Germline V gives CDR1 KGHSH, CDR2 LQKENI. The CDR3 consists of 14 residues. V lost 4 bases, J lost 9 bases, and 16 bases lay in between. The CDR3 DNA follows: TGTGCCAGCTCACGACACAGGGACGATGTTGAGCAGTTCTTC. Its translation: CASSRHRDDVEQFF.

The rearrangement joins TRBV10-3 to TRBJ2-1; 9 bases line up with TRBD2. Germline V CDR1 and CDR2: ENHRY, SYGVKD. This CDR3 has 15 residues. J lost 4 bases, V lost 7 bases, and 8 bases had no gene match. As DNA, the CDR3 is TGTGCCATCACCCCTGGCGGGGGGGGTTACAATGAGCAGTTCTTC. Protein product: CAITPGGGGYNEQFF.

The chain recombines TRBV7-7 with TRBJ2-2; 11 bases agree with TRBD2. This CDR3 comprises 15 residues. CDR1 is SSHAT, CDR2 FNYEAQ, per germline (reference sequence). Losses at the gene ends were 5 bases for V and 3 bases for J; bases not matched to a gene: 2. This CDR3 reads CASSPSGGHTGELFF. CDR3 coding DNA: TGTGCCAGCAGCCCTAGCGGGGGGCACACCGGGGAGCTGTTTTTT.

The gene calls are TRBV30 and TRBJ1-1; 7 bases fit TRBD1. The CDR3 contains 13 residues. The V and J ends lost 7 bases and 2 bases, in that order; junction bases with no gene match: 7. Germline CDR1 reads GTSNPN; CDR2 reads SVGIG (reference sequence). For the CDR3, the DNA is TGTGCCTCACTAGGGGGCTTCAACACTGAAGCTTTCTTT. As protein: CASLGGFNTEAFF.

J is TRBJ1-4 and V is TRBV11-3, with 8 bases identical to TRBD1. Per germline, CDR1 SGHNT and CDR2 YENEEA. V lost 5 bases, J lost 12 bases, and 8 bases stayed unmatched. This CDR3 is 13 amino acids long. For the CDR3, the DNA is TGTGCCAGCAGCAGGCAGGGGGCGCGGGAACTGTTTTTT. Translating it yields CASSRQGARELFF.

The genes are TRBV9 and TRBJ1-1; D may be TRBD1 (6 bases). CDR3 size: 15 residues. Germline values: CDR1 SGDLS, CDR2 YYNGEE. Between the trimmed V and J ends, which lost 0 bases and 0 bases, there was a span of 9 bases. The CDR3 DNA is TGTGCCAGCAGCGTAGGGACAGACATGAACACTGAAGCTTTCTTT. Translating gives CASSVGTDMNTEAFF.

This rearrangement joins TRBV20-1 to TRBJ2-7; D perhaps matches TRBD1 (5 bases). This CDR3 spans 14 amino acids. The V end was cut by 3 bases, the J end by 7 bases, with 19 bases between. Germline loops: CDR1 DFQATT, CDR2 SNEGSKA (reference sequence). The DNA of the CDR3 is TGCAGTGCTAGTCATCCGACAGCTATACGGGAGCAGTACTTC. Amino acids: CSASHPTAIREQYF.

This clone turned up a few times. The chain recombines TRBV18 with TRBJ1-5; tentatively, D is TRBD1 (6 bases). The V gene's germline CDR1 is KGHSH and CDR2 LQKENI. This CDR3 spans 16 amino acids. V lost 1 base, J lost 0 bases, and 10 bases lay in between. The CDR3 coding sequence is TGTGCCAGCTCACCACAGGGGGTGATTAGCAATCAGCCCCAGCATTTT. Translating gives CASSPQGVISNQPQHF. The complete variable domain, with remaining parts taken from reference TRBV18 and TRBJ1-5, reads NAGVMQNPRHLVRRRGQEARLRCSPMKGHSHVYWYRQLPEEGLKFMVYLQKENIIDESGMPKERFSAEFPKEGPSILRIQQVVRGDSAAYFCASSPQGVISNQPQHFGDGTRLSIL.

This chain connects TRBV7-2 to TRBJ2-1; 7 positions agree with TRBD1. The germline gives CDR1 SGHTA, CDR2 FQGNSA. The CDR3 is 14 residues long. V trimming: 4 bases; J trimming: 9 bases; junction bases outside the gene matches: 9. The CDR3 region is CASSSQGKWGEQFF. The CDR3, as DNA: TGTGCCAGCAGCTCACAGGGGAAATGGGGTGAGCAGTTCTTC.

The chain combines TRBV2 with TRBJ1-2, with TRBD1 identical over 8 bases. The CDR3 is made up of 15 amino acids. Germline loops: CDR1 SNHLY, CDR2 FYNNEI. V dropped 6 bases and J dropped 4; count of bases not matched to a gene: 10. The chain's CDR3 is CASRRGGQAAYGYTF. DNA for the CDR3: TGTGCCAGCAGGAGGGGGGGACAGGCGGCCTATGGCTACACCTTC.